The 14 T cell receptor beta chains reported below all come from one sample, sequenced in a study of STAT5B mutations in CD4+ large granular lymphocyte leukemia. Profiling relied on immunoSEQ multiplex PCR, and the TCRdb table lists in-frame clones only, not all of them. The repertoire holds about 22,000 clones, with roughly 79% as singletons. The sample consisted of CD4+ T cells from blood buffy coats. Receptors were obtained from a human donor in good health.

The chain has TRBV9 and TRBJ2-1, with D possibly matching TRBD1 (6 bases). This CDR3 has 13 residues. The V and J ends lost 2 bases and 8 bases respectively, with 11 bases between them. Germline V gives CDR1 SGDLS, CDR2 YYNGEE. CDR3 in amino acids: CASSVGGVHEQFF. CDR3 nucleotides: TGTGCCAGCAGCGTTGGGGGCGTCCATGAGCAGTTCTTC.

This CDR3 reads CASSRSRGTNEKLFF. The CDR3 DNA sequence: TGTGCCAGCAGCCGTAGCAGGGGAACTAATGAAAAACTGTTTTTT. V is TRBV11-1 and J is TRBJ1-4; the D gene is possibly TRBD1 (6 bases). CDR3 size: 15 residues. With 5 bases removed from V and 1 base from J, the gap between germline ends came to 11 bases. Per germline, CDR1 SGHAT and CDR2 FQDESV (reference sequence).

The J gene is TRBJ1-1, the V gene TRBV6-6, with D possibly TRBD1 on 5 matching bases. Germline V lookup: CDR1 MNHNY, CDR2 SVGAGI (reference sequence). V was trimmed by 5 bases and J by 1 base, leaving 14 bases between them. This CDR3 contains 15 residues. The CDR3: CASSQHGAENTEAFF. CDR3 sequence (DNA): TGTGCCAGCAGTCAGCATGGGGCAGAGAACACTGAAGCTTTCTTT.

This clone was seen a handful of times. This chain links TRBV4-2 with TRBJ2-2; no reliable D call. Germline V gene lookup returns CDR1 LGHNA and CDR2 YNFKEQ. This CDR3 comprises 14 residues. V was cut by 1 base and J by 6 bases, with 9 bases left in between. CDR3 coding DNA: TGTGCCAGCAGCCAAGTACCTGACGCCGGGGAGCTGTTTTTT. Amino acid sequence: CASSQVPDAGELFF.

This chain joins TRBV21-1 and TRBJ2-5; the listed D gene, TRBD1, was not tested against the DNA. TRBV21-1 is a recognized pseudogene. The CDR3 extends over 15 amino acids. CDR3 in amino acids: CASSKVRDRVKTQYF. In DNA form, the CDR3 reads TGTGCCAGCAGCAAAGTCCGGGACAGGGTAAAGACCCAGTACTTC.

This clone was counted only a few times. This chain uses TRBV7-3 with TRBJ1-1; TRBD1 is a possible D gene (5 bases). The germline CDR1 and CDR2 sequences are SGHTA and FQGTGA. There are 13 residues in the CDR3. Trimming shortened V by 3 bases and J by 8 bases, and 13 bases separated the two germline ends. The CDR3: CASSLGSGTEAFF. CDR3 sequence (DNA): TGTGCCAGCAGCTTGGGCTCCGGGACGGAAGCTTTCTTT. The whole variable domain, remainder taken from reference TRBV7-3 and TRBJ1-1, is GAGVSQTPSNKVTEKGKYVELRCDPISGHTALYWYRQSLGQGPEFLIYFQGTGAADDSGLPNDRFFAVRPEGSVSTLKIQRTERGDSAVYLCASSLGSGTEAFFGQGTRLTVV.

This sequence joins TRBV18 and TRBJ2-3; the D is unclear. Germline CDR1 KGHSH, CDR2 LQKENI. This CDR3 region has 14 residues. V lost 5 bases and J 4 bases, leaving 13 bases between the germline ends. Written as DNA, the CDR3 is TGTGCCAGCTCAAGTAGGAATCCCCCAGATACGCAGTATTTT. Translating gives CASSSRNPPDTQYF.

The chain links TRBV19 to TRBJ2-4; no definite D call. This CDR3 is built from 14 residues. The V and J ends lost 1 base and 7 bases respectively, with 11 bases between them. Germline assignment: CDR1 LNHDA and CDR2 SQIVND (reference sequence). The CDR3 sequence: CASSIADPRNIQYF. CDR3 DNA: TGTGCCAGTAGTATAGCAGACCCCAGGAACATTCAGTACTTC. Together with reference TRBV19 and TRBJ2-4, the CDR3 gives the full variable domain: DGGITQSPKYLFRKEGQNVTLSCEQNLNHDAMYWYRQDPGQGLRLIYYSQIVNDFQKGDIAEGYSVSREKKESFPLTVTSAQKNPTAFYLCASSIADPRNIQYFGAGTRLSVL.

The V and J genes are TRBV6-1 and TRBJ2-7; 9 bases are shared with TRBD1. CDR1 and CDR2 (germline): MNHNS, SASEGT. The CDR3 runs 15 residues. The V gene end was trimmed by 3 bases and the J gene end by 2 bases; junction bases not matched to a gene: 5. For the CDR3, the DNA is TGTGCCAGCAGTGAGCCGGGGACAGGGACCTACGAGCAGTACTTC. It specifies CASSEPGTGTYEQYF.

This chain joins TRBV19 and TRBJ2-3, with D possibly called TRBD1 or TRBD2 (5 bases each). The CDR3 totals 14 residues. Germline V gives CDR1 LNHDA, CDR2 SQIVND (reference sequence). V lost 8 bases and J lost 5, with 17 bases in between. The CDR3 DNA sequence: TGTGCCAGTCGGGACGCCGGGCTCGAAGATACGCAGTATTTT. Residues: CASRDAGLEDTQYF.

V usage is TRBV5-4 and J usage is TRBJ2-3; maybe TRBD1 (6 bases). CDR3 length equals 15 residues. Germline assignment: CDR1 SGHNT and CDR2 YYREEE (reference sequence). The germline V and J ends were trimmed by 4 bases and 0 bases, with 12 bases remaining between them. CDR3 DNA: TGTGCCAGCAGCCTGGACAGCGCTAGCACAGATACGCAGTATTTT. The encoded protein is CASSLDSASTDTQYF.

The chain is built from TRBV4-2 and TRBJ2-3; 8 bases match TRBD1. The CDR3 runs to 17 residues. The germline CDR1 and CDR2 sequences are LGHNA and YNFKEQ. V lost 4 bases and J lost 6; bases outside the gene matches: 15. Here the CDR3 reads CASSPLGQGAAGDTQYF. The CDR3 nucleotides are TGTGCCAGCAGCCCATTGGGCCAGGGGGCAGCTGGGGATACGCAGTATTTT.

V is TRBV28 and J is TRBJ1-4, with no clear D. The CDR3 loop spans 15 amino acids. The germline CDR1 and CDR2 sequences are MDHEN and SYDVKM. V was pared by 5 bases and J by 0 bases, with 10 bases between. DNA of the CDR3: TGTGCCAGCAGTGGCGCGGTGCCAACTAATGAAAAACTGTTTTTT. Protein sequence: CASSGAVPTNEKLFF. Drawing the rest from reference TRBV28 and TRBJ1-4, the complete variable domain is DVKVTQSSRYLVKRTGEKVFLECVQDMDHENMFWYRQDPGLGLRLIYFSYDVKMKEKGDIPEGYSVSREKKERFSLILESASTNQTSMYLCASSGAVPTNEKLFFGSGTQLSVL.

In this sample, this clone turned up a few times. V usage is TRBV19 and J usage is TRBJ2-2, with 10 bases lining up with TRBD2. J lost 3 bases, V lost 3 bases, and 4 bases had no gene match. The germline V gene encodes CDR1 LNHDA and CDR2 SQIVND (reference sequence). This CDR3 comprises 16 residues. The chain's CDR3 is CASSMGTSAYTGELFF. The CDR3 region has the DNA TGTGCCAGTAGTATGGGGACTAGCGCTTACACCGGGGAGCTGTTTTTT.